Shown below are 21 T cell receptor beta chains from a single sample sequenced in a study of beta chain features in type 1 diabetes. The authors reverse transcribed all of the isolated RNA, so sequencing captured expressed TCRB transcripts. Generated by immunoSEQ multiplex PCR, the TCRdb table keeps only in-frame clones and is missing some. The sample contains about 150,000 clones, roughly 11% of which appear only once. Sequenced sample: central memory CD4+ T cells from blood. The receptors derive from a man in his late teens or twenties in good health.

This clone was seen a few times. This rearrangement joins TRBV7-7 to TRBJ2-1, with 7 bases fitting TRBD2. Losses at the gene ends were 2 bases for V and 0 bases for J; bases not matched to a gene: 10. Looked up from germline, CDR1 is SSHAT and CDR2 is FNYEAQ (reference sequence). This CDR3 contains 18 residues. The CDR3 bases are TGTGCCAGCAGCTTAACTAGCGTGGGTCGGGGCTCCTACAATGAGCAGTTCTTC. This translates into CASSLTSVGRGSYNEQFF.

This clone has only a few counts. The V and J genes are TRBV29-1 and TRBJ1-6; tentative D call: TRBD1 (6 bases). V lost 7 bases and J 5 bases, leaving 12 bases between the germline ends. The CDR3 contains 13 residues. The germline gives CDR1 SQVTM, CDR2 ANQGSEA. The CDR3 region is CSARDTHNSPLHF. The CDR3 nucleotides read TGCAGCGCTCGGGACACGCATAATTCACCCCTCCACTTT.

This clone has a handful of counts. The chain recombines TRBV28 with TRBJ1-2; the D is unclear. Trimming took off 1 base at V and 4 bases at J, with 7 bases between the two ends. Germline assignment: CDR1 MDHEN and CDR2 SYDVKM. This CDR3 is built from 13 residues. CDR3 region: CASSLSTVYGYTF. The CDR3 DNA reads as TGTGCCAGCAGTTTATCGACGGTCTATGGCTACACCTTC.

This clone was seen a handful of times. The chain is built from TRBV6-5 and TRBJ2-7; D not certain. From germline, CDR1 is MNHEY and CDR2 SVGAGI. The CDR3 covers 15 residues. V shed 2 bases and J shed 4 bases, with 15 bases lying between them. CDR3 nucleotides: TGTGCCAGCAGTTACAGGGCGGCAGCGAAGTACGAGCAGTACTTC. It is translated as CASSYRAAAKYEQYF.

The CDR3 sequence is CASSRTSGSNEQFF. DNA for the CDR3: TGTGCCAGCAGTCGAACTAGCGGGAGCAATGAGCAGTTCTTC. V and J are TRBV7-9 and TRBJ2-1, with 11 bases identical to TRBD2. The germline CDR1 and CDR2 sequences are SEHNR and FQNEAQ (reference sequence). This CDR3 contains 14 residues. Losses at the gene ends were 6 bases for V and 6 bases for J; bases not matched to a gene: 4.

There are a few counts of this clone. Mismatch with germline at one junction end may stem from a read error. V usage is TRBV30 and J usage is TRBJ2-2, with D possibly TRBD1 on 5 matching bases. Per germline, CDR1 GTSNPN and CDR2 SVGIG (reference sequence). This CDR3 is 15 amino acids long. CDR3 bases: TGTGCCAGGAGTAGGGCAGGGAAGGGGACCGGGGAGCTGTTTTTT. Its translation: CARSRAGKGTGELFF. The variable domain in full, completed from reference TRBV30 and TRBJ2-2, reads SQTIHQWPATLVQPVGSPLSLECTVEGTSNPNLYWYRQAAGRGLQLLFYSVGIGQISSEVPQNLSASRPQDRQFILSSKKLLLSDSGFYLCARSRAGKGTGELFFGEGSRLTVL.

The V call is TRBV29-1, the J call TRBJ1-2; 9 nucleotides agree with TRBD1. The CDR3 runs to 13 residues. Germline lookup yields CDR1 SQVTM and CDR2 ANQGSEA. V gave up 3 bases and J gave up 5 bases; unmatched junction bases: 4. The CDR3 DNA reads as TGCAGCGTTGATGGACAGGGGTCGTATGGCTACACCTTC. This codes for CSVDGQGSYGYTF.

This clone was observed a few times. The CDR3 region has the DNA TGCAGCGTTCAGGGGGGGCCAAATCAGCCCCAGCATTTT. Translation: CSVQGGPNQPQHF. The chain carries TRBV29-1 and TRBJ1-5; 7 bases map to TRBD1. Trimming took 5 bases from V and 4 from J; bases not matched to a gene: 5. From germline, CDR1 is SQVTM and CDR2 ANQGSEA. The CDR3 spans 13 residues.

This clone was counted only a few times. This chain joins TRBV5-1 and TRBJ2-5; D gene ambiguous. The V end lost 4 bases, the J end lost 5 bases, and 18 bases lay between the germline ends. The CDR3 consists of 15 residues. CDR1 and CDR2 (germline): SGHRS, YFSETQ. The CDR3 here is CASSGHRRAGETQYF. CDR3 nucleotide sequence: TGCGCCAGCAGCGGGCACAGACGGGCCGGGGAGACCCAGTACTTC.

The genes are TRBV11-3 and TRBJ2-4; a possible D gene is TRBD2 (5 bases). V was pared by 2 bases and J by 8 bases, with 13 bases between. This CDR3 has 14 residues. Germline V gene lookup returns CDR1 SGHNT and CDR2 YENEEA. The CDR3 is CASSLNRGSDIQYF. In nucleotides, the CDR3 is TGTGCCAGCAGCTTAAATCGGGGTAGTGACATTCAGTACTTC.

The V call is TRBV5-1, the J call TRBJ2-1; 7 bases line up with TRBD2. V shed 2 bases, J shed 5 bases, and the junction held 4 bases outside the gene matches. Germline-derived CDR1 and CDR2 are SGHRS and YFSETQ. The CDR3 is 14 residues long. In DNA form, the CDR3 reads TGCGCCAGCAGCTTTAGCGGGCGCAACAATGAGCAGTTCTTC. Its protein product is CASSFSGRNNEQFF.

The gene calls are TRBV7-8 and TRBJ2-7; 7 bases are shared with TRBD1. This CDR3 has 14 amino acids. The germline V gene encodes CDR1 SGHVS and CDR2 FQNEAQ. Losses at the gene ends were 6 bases for V and 5 bases for J; bases not matched to a gene: 10. The CDR3 sequence is CASRPRGQNHEQYF. CDR3 sequence (DNA): TGTGCCAGCAGACCAAGGGGACAGAATCACGAGCAGTACTTC.

This clone was recorded a few times. V and J are TRBV7-9 and TRBJ1-1; a weak D match, TRBD1 (5 bases). Per the germline V gene, CDR1 is SEHNR and CDR2 is FQNEAQ (reference sequence). Trimming pared 0 bases from V and 11 bases from J, leaving 13 bases between. The CDR3 runs to 13 residues. The CDR3 bases are TGTGCCAGCAGCTTAGCGGGACTGGAGGGGGCTTTCTTT. Its protein product is CASSLAGLEGAFF.

This clone appeared a few times. Here the CDR3 DNA reads TGCAGCGTTGAGGAGATGATAAACTATGGCTACACCTTC. It translates to CSVEEMINYGYTF. The chain couples TRBV29-1 to TRBJ1-2; D gene ambiguous. Germline CDR1 and CDR2: SQVTM and ANQGSEA. V was pared by 3 bases and J by 2 bases, with 10 bases between. The CDR3 has 13 residues.

This clone has more than one count but fewer than ten. The chain employs TRBV28 and TRBJ1-6, with D hard to call. This CDR3 spans 12 amino acids. Trimming stripped 1 base from V and 9 bases from J, with 4 bases between. In germline, CDR1 is MDHEN, CDR2 SYDVKM. The CDR3 nucleotides are TGTGCCAGCAGTTTATTGGGTTCACCCCTCCACTTT. It codes for CASSLLGSPLHF.

The chain combines TRBV2 with TRBJ2-4; the D gene is possibly TRBD2 (6 bases). The CDR3 sequence is 16 residues long. CDR1 SNHLY and CDR2 FYNNEI come from the germline V gene. Trimming stripped 5 bases from V and 8 bases from J, with 22 bases between. The CDR3 protein is CASSQLAVLSSDIQYF. CDR3 nucleotide sequence: TGTGCCAGCAGTCAATTAGCGGTTCTTTCTTCGGACATTCAGTACTTC.

This clone was found a few times. This sequence joins TRBV9 and TRBJ1-1, with TRBD1 matching over 8 bases. The CDR3 contains 14 residues. Trimming at V came to 4 bases and at J to 5 bases, leaving 7 bases not matched to a gene. Germline V lookup: CDR1 SGDLS, CDR2 YYNGEE. In nucleotides, the CDR3 is TGTGCCAGCAGCCCTAGGACAGGGTGGACTGAAGCTTTCTTT. It is translated as CASSPRTGWTEAFF.

This clone turned up a few times. The rearrangement joins TRBV30 to TRBJ1-5, with D tentatively TRBD1 (6 bases). This CDR3 has 14 residues. CDR1 is GTSNPN and CDR2 is SVGIG in the germline V gene (reference sequence). V shed 4 bases and J shed 2 bases, with 12 bases lying between them. CDR3 DNA: TGTGCCTGGACAGGGGAGTGGGGCAATCAGCCCCAGCATTTT. It codes for CAWTGEWGNQPQHF. The entire variable domain, with the rest obtained from reference TRBV30 and TRBJ1-5, is as follows: SQTIHQWPATLVQPVGSPLSLECTVEGTSNPNLYWYRQAAGRGLQLLFYSVGIGQISSEVPQNLSASRPQDRQFILSSKKLLLSDSGFYLCAWTGEWGNQPQHFGDGTRLSIL.

This clone has only a few counts. The chain recombines TRBV9 with TRBJ2-7; D remains unclear. Trimming shortened V by 2 bases and J by 6 bases, and 15 bases separated the two germline ends. The CDR3 length is 14 residues. The germline V gene has CDR1 SGDLS and CDR2 YYNGEE. The CDR3 nucleotides are TGTGCCAGCAGCGTCGGTGTAGGGATGGGCGAGCAGTACTTC. Encoded protein: CASSVGVGMGEQYF.

The rearrangement links TRBV4-2 to TRBJ2-2, with a tentative D call TRBD1 (6 bases). Germline assignment: CDR1 LGHNA and CDR2 YNFKEQ. V was cut by 0 bases and J by 7 bases, with 15 bases left in between. The CDR3 extends over 16 amino acids. The CDR3 here is CASSQEYTGWVGELFF. As DNA, the CDR3 is TGTGCCAGCAGCCAAGAGTACACAGGGTGGGTCGGGGAGCTGTTTTTT.

The chain couples TRBV5-4 to TRBJ2-1; tentatively, D is TRBD1 (6 bases). Trimming pared 2 bases from V and 7 bases from J, leaving 16 bases between. Looked up from germline, CDR1 is SGHNT and CDR2 is YYREEE (reference sequence). The CDR3 consists of 15 residues. CDR3 sequence (DNA): TGTGCCAGCAGCTTCTGGCAGGGGACAACAAATGAGCAGTTCTTC. Amino acid sequence: CASSFWQGTTNEQFF.